The sequence of this T cell receptor beta chain was determined in a study of CD8 T cells in Susac syndrome. Study-level information: Patients with Susac syndrome were therapy-naive, taking corticosteroids, with some also receiving intravenous immunoglobulin, or taking intravenous immunoglobulin alone at the time their blood was drawn.

Note on this clonotype: What it recognizes is unknown.

Study-wide results and limits: Regarding the TCR sequencing and HLA analysis, the study admitted that a relatively small number of individuals were involved.

Random hexamers primed reverse transcription of 0.5 to 1 ug RNA. The authors amplified TCR beta CDR3 across 54 Vbeta and 13 Jbeta using immunoSEQ multiplex PCR. TCRdb reprocessed the immunoSEQ multiplex PCR reads with MiXCR, giving one entry per CDR3 protein. The sample lists 50,000 to 55,000 distinct CDR3 sequences; 95% were seen once. V dropped 5 bases and J dropped 1; count of bases not matched to a gene: 9. The CDR3 has 17 residues. The germline V gene encodes CDR1 SGHNT and CDR2 YYREEE (reference sequence). This TCR derives from a human donor with Susac syndrome. The V and J genes are TRBV5-4 and TRBJ2-5; 12 bases agree with TRBD2. Sequenced input: CD8+ T cells from PBMCs. The CDR3 DNA is TGTGCCAGCAGACCTTGGACTAGCGGGGTCTCCCAAGAGACCCAGTACTTC. Translated, it gives CASRPWTSGVSQETQYF.